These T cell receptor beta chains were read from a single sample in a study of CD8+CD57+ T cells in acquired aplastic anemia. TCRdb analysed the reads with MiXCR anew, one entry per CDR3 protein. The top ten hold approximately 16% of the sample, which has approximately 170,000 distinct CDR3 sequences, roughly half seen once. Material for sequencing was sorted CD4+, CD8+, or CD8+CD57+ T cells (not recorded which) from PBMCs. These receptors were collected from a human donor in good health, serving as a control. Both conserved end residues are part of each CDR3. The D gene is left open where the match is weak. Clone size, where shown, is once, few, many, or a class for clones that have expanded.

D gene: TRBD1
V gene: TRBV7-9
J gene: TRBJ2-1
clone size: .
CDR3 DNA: TGTGCCAGCAGCTTAACCCAGGGGGCGCATGAGCAGTTCTTC
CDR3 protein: CASSLTQGAHEQFF

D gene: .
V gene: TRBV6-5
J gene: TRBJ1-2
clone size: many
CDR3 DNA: TGTGCCAGCAGTTACTCAACAGGGACCTATGGCTACACCTTC
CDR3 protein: CASSYSTGTYGYTF

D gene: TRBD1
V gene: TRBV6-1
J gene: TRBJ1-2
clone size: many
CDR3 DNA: TGTGCCAGCAGGCCCACAGGGGGAGGCTATGGCTACACCTTC
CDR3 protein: CASRPTGGGYGYTF

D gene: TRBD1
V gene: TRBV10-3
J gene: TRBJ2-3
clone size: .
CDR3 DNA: TGTGCCATCAGTCACCGGGACAGGGTAAGAGATACGCAGTATTTT
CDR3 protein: CAISHRDRVRDTQYF

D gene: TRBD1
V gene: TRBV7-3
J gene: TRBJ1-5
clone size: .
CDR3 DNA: TGTGCCAGCAGCGAATACAGGGGGCAGCCCCAGCATTTT
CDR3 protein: CASSEYRGQPQHF

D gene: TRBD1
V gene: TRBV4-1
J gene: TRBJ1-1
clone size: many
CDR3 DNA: TGCGCCAGCAGCCAAGGGACAGGGCGTCCCCAAATGAACACTGAAGCTTTCTTT
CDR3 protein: CASSQGTGRPQMNTEAFF

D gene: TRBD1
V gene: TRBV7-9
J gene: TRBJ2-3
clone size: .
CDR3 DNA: TGTGCCAGCAGCCAGGACAGGGTTGATACGCAGTATTTT
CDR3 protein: CASSQDRVDTQYF

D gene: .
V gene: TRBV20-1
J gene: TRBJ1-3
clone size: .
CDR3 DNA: TGCGGATTGAGGGCTGTATCTGGAAACACCATATATTTT
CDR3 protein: CGLRAVSGNTIYF

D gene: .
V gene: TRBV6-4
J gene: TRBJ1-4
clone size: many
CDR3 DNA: TGTGCCAGCAGTGACTTCCGGGGGCATTCTAATGAAAAACTGTTTTTT
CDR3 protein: CASSDFRGHSNEKLFF

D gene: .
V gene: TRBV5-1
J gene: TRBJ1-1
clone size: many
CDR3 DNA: TGCGCCAGCAGCTTGGTTGGGTCTGAGAACACTGAAGCTTTCTTT
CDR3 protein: CASSLVGSENTEAFF

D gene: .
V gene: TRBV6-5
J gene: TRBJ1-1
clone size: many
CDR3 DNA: TGTGCCAGCAGTTACTCCTGGCAGGCCCCTATCGGTGGCACTGAAGCTTTCTTT
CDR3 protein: CASSYSWQAPIGGTEAFF

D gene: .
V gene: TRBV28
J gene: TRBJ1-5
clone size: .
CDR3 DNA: TGTGCCAGCAGGGTCGGCCGTAATCAGCCCCAGCATTTT
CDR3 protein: CASRVGRNQPQHF

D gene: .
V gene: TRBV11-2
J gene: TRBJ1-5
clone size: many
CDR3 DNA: TGTGCCAGCAGCTTAGGGGGTGGCAATCAGCCCCAGCATTTT
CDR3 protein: CASSLGGGNQPQHF

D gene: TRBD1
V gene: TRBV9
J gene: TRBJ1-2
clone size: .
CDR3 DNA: TGTGCCAGCAGCGGACAGGGGGTGAGGGGCTACACCTTC
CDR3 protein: CASSGQGVRGYTF

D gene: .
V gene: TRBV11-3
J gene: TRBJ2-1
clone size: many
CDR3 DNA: TGTGCCAGCAGCCCCTTGGGCAATGAGCAGTTCTTC
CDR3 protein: CASSPLGNEQFF

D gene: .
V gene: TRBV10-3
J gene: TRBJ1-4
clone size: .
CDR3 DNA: TGTGCCATCAGTGAAAGAACAGCCGATAATGAAAAACTGTTTTTT
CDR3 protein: CAISERTADNEKLFF

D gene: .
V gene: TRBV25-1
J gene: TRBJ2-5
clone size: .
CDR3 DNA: TGTGCCAGCAGTGATGGCAGGAAAGAGACCCAGTACTTC
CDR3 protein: CASSDGRKETQYF

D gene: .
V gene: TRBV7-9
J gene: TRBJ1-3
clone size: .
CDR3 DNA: TGTGCCAGCAGCCGAGGGGACCGCGGGAACACCATATATTTT
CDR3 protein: CASSRGDRGNTIYF

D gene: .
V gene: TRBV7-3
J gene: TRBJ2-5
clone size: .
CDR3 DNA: TGTGCCAGCAGCTTAGGTCAGGATCAGCCCCAGTACTTC
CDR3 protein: CASSLGQDQPQYF

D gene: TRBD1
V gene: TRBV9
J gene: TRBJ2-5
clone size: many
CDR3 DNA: TGTGCCAGCAGCGTAGCGACAGGGATTCAAGAGACCCAGTACTTC
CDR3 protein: CASSVATGIQETQYF

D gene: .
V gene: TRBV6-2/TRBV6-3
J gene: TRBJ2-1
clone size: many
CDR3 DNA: TGTGCCAGCAGTTGGGGGAGCTCCTACAATGAGCAGTTCTTC
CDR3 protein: CASSWGSSYNEQFF

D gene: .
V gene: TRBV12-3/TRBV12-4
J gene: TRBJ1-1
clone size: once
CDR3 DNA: TGTGCCAGCAGTTTGGCAGGGGCTGAAACTTTCTTT
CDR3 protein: CASSLAGAETFF

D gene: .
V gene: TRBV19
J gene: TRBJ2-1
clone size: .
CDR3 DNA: TGTGCCAGTAGCGGTACGATTGGCAATGAGCAGTTCTTC
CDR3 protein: CASSGTIGNEQFF

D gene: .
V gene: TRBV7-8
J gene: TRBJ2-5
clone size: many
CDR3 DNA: TGTGCCAGCAGCTTAAACATGGGCCAAGAGACCCAGTACTTC
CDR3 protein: CASSLNMGQETQYF

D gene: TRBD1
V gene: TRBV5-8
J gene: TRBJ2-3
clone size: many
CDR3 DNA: TGTGCCAGCAGCTTTACCCGGACAGGGTTGAGCACAGATACGCAGTATTTT
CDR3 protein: CASSFTRTGLSTDTQYF

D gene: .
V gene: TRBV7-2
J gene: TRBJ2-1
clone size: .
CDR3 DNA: TGTGCCAGCTCTCCCCCGGGACATTCGAACAATGAGCAGTTCTTC
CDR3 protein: CASSPPGHSNNEQFF

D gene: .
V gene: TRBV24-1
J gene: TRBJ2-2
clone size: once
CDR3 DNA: TGTGCCAGCTCACCCTTCGACAGGACGAACACCGGGGAGCTGTTCTTT
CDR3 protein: CASSPFDRTNTGELFF

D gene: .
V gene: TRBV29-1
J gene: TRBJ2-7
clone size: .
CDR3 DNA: TGCAGCGTTTTTCACGGATACGAGCAGTACTTC
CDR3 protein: CSVFHGYEQYF

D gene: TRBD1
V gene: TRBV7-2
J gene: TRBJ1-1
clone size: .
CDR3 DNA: TGTGCCAGCGGAAGACAGGGGATGAACACTGAAGCTTTCTTT
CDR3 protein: CASGRQGMNTEAFF

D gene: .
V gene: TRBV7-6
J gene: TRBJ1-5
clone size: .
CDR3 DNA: TGTGCCAGCAGCCGCCAGGGTGGTAATCAACAGCCCCAGCATTTT
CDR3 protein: CASSRQGGNQQPQHF

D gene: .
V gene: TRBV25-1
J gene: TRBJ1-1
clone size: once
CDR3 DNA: TGTGCCAGCTCGGTACTGTCAGTTAACACTGAAGCTTTCTTT
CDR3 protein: CASSVLSVNTEAFF

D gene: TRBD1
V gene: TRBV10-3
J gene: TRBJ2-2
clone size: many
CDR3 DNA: TGTGCCATCAGTGAGTTCGGGACAGGGATGACCGGGGAGCTGTTTTTT
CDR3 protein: CAISEFGTGMTGELFF

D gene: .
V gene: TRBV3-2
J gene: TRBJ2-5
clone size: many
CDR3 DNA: TGTGCCAGCAGCCCCGGGACTAGCGGGGGAAAAGAGACCCAGTACTTC
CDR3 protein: CASSPGTSGGKETQYF

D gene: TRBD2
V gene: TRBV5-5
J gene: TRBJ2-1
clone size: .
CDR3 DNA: TGTGCCAGCAGCTTGGTAGCGGGGGGGCAGAATGAGCAGTTCTTC
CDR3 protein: CASSLVAGGQNEQFF

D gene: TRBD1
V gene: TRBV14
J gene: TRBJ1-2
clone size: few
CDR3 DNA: TGTGCCAGCAGCCCGAGGACAGGGGGCTTCCCTAACTATGGCTACACCTTC
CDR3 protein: CASSPRTGGFPNYGYTF

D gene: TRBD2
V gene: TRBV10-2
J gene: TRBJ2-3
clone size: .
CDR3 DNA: TGTGCCAGCAGTCCACCTATGACGTGGGGGGGACTTATTGGAGATACGCAGTATTTT
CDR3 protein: CASSPPMTWGGLIGDTQYF

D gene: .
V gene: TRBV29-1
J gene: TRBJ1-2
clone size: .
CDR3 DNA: TGCAGCGTTGAAGACACGGGCGGCTACACCTTC
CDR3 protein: CSVEDTGGYTF

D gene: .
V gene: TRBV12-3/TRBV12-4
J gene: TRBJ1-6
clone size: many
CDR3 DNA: TGTGCCAGCAGTTTGGGAACGTATTCACCCCTCCACTTT
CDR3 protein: CASSLGTYSPLHF

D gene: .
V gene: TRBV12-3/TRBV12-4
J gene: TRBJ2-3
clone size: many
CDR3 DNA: TGTGCCAGCAGTTTTACCACAAGCACAGATACGCAGTATTTT
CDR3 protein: CASSFTTSTDTQYF

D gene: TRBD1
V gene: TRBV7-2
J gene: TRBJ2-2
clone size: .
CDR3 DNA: TGTGCCAGCAGCTTAGAACAGGGGGCGCGGGGCACCGGGGAGCTGTTTTTT
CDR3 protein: CASSLEQGARGTGELFF

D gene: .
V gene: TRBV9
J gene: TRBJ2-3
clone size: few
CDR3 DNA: TGTGCCAGCGGAGGGGCAACAGATACGCAGTATTTT
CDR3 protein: CASGGATDTQYF

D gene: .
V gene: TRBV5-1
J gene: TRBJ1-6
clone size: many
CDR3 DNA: TGCGCCAGCAGCTTGAATCCAGGGAGCTATAATTCACCCCTCCACTTT
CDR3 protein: CASSLNPGSYNSPLHF

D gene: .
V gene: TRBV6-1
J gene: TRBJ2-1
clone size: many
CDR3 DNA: TGTGCCAGCTGGTGGGGGCAGTGGGATGAGCAGTTCTTC
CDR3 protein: CASWWGQWDEQFF

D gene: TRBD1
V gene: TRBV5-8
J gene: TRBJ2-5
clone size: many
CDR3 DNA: TGTGCCAGCAGCTTGGTTGGACAGGGGGCAGAGACCCAGTACTTC
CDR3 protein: CASSLVGQGAETQYF

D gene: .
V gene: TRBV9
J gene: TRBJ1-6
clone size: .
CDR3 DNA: TGTGCCAGCAGCGTAGAAGGAGGGGCGGATAATTCACCCCTCCACTTT
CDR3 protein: CASSVEGGADNSPLHF

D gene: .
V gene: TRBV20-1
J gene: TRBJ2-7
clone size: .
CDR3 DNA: TGCAGTGCCGCAGCTGGGAAGGTTTACGAGCAGTACTTC
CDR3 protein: CSAAAGKVYEQYF

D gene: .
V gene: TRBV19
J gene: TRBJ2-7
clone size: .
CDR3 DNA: TGTGCCAGTAGTATAGGGTTAATAGGGCAGTACTTC
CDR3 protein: CASSIGLIGQYF

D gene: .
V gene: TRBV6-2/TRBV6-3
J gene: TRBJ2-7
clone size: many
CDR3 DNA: TGTGCCAGCATCCGAGGGGGCTCCTACGAGCAGTACTTC
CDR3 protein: CASIRGGSYEQYF

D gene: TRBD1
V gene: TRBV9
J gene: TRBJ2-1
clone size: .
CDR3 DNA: TGTGCCAGCGGACTGGGGACAGGTCACAATGAGCAGTTCTTC
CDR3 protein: CASGLGTGHNEQFF

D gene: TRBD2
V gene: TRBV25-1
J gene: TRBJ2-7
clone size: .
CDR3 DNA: TGTGCCAGCAGTGAATTAGACAGCGGGGGTACCTACGAGCAGTACTTC
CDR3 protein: CASSELDSGGTYEQYF

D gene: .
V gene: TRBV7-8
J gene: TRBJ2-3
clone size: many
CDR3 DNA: TGTGCCAGCAGTCTAGTTTCAGATACGCAGTATTTT
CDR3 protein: CASSLVSDTQYF

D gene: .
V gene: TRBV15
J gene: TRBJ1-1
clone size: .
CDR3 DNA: TGTGCCACCAGCAGAGAGGGCCTAAGTGAAGCTTTCTTT
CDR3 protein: CATSREGLSEAFF

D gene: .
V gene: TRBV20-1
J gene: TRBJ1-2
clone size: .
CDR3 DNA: TGCAGTGCTAGCTTAGACAGGACCCATGGCTACACCTTC
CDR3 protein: CSASLDRTHGYTF

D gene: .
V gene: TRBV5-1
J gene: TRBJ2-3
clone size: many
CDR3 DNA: TGCGCCAGCAGCCGGCACAGGGGAGCGGGGGTAGATACGCAGTATTTT
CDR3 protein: CASSRHRGAGVDTQYF

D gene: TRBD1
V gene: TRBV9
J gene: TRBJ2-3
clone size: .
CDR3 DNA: TGTGCCAGCAGCGTAGCTACGAGGGTGGGACAGGTGAGGAAAGATACGCAGTATTTT
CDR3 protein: CASSVATRVGQVRKDTQYF

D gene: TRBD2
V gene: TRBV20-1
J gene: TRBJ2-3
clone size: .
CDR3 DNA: TGCAGTGCTCGCAAGCCGGGGGGGGAGACAGATATGCAGTATTTT
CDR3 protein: CSARKPGGETDMQYF

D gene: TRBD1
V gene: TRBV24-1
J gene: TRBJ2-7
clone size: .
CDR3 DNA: TGTGCCACCAGTGATTTAGACCGGGGACAGGGTGACAACGAGCAGTACTTC
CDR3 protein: CATSDLDRGQGDNEQYF